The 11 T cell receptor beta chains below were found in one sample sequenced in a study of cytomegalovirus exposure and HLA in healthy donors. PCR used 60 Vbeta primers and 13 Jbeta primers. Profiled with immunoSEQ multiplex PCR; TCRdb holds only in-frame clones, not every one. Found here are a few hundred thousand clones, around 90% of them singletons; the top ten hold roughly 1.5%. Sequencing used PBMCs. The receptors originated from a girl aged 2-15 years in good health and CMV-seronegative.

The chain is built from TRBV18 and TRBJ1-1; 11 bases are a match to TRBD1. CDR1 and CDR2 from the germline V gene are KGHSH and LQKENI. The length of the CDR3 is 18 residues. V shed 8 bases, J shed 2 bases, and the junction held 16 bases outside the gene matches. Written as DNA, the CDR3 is TGTGCCAGCACTCACCAGATCGGACAGGGGGCAAGAAACACTGAAGCTTTCTTT. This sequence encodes CASTHQIGQGARNTEAFF.

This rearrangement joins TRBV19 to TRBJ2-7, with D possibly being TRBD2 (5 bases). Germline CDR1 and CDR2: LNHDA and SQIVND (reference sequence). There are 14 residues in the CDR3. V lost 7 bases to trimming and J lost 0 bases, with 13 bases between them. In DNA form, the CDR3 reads TGTGCCAGTACCATGACCGGGAACTCCTACGAGCAGTACTTC. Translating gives CASTMTGNSYEQYF.

The CDR3 protein is CASSQVGQGEPEAFF. DNA for the CDR3: TGCGCCAGCAGCCAAGTAGGGCAGGGGGAGCCTGAAGCTTTCTTT. The V gene is TRBV4-1, the J gene TRBJ1-1, with TRBD1 matching over 7 bases. Per germline, CDR1 MGHRA and CDR2 YSYEKL. V trimming: 1 base; J trimming: 6 bases; junction bases outside the gene matches: 8. CDR3 length: 15 amino acids.

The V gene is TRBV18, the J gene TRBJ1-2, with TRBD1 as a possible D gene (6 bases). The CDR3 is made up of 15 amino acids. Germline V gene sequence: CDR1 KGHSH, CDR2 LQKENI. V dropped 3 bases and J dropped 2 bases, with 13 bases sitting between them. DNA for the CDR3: TGTGCCAGCTCACCCGAAAATACAGGGAACTATGGCTACACCTTC. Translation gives CASSPENTGNYGYTF.

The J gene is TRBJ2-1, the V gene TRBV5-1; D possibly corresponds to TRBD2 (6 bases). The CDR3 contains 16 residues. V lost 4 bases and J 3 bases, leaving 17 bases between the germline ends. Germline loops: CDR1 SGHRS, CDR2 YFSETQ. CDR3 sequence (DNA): TGCGCCAGCAGCGATAATCGACTAGAATTCTACAATGAGCAGTTCTTC. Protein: CASSDNRLEFYNEQFF. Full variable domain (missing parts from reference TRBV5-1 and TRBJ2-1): KAGVTQTPRYLIKTRGQQVTLSCSPISGHRSVSWYQQTPGQGLQFLFEYFSETQRNKGNFPGRFSGRQFSNSRSEMNVSTLELGDSALYLCASSDNRLEFYNEQFFGPGTRLTVL.

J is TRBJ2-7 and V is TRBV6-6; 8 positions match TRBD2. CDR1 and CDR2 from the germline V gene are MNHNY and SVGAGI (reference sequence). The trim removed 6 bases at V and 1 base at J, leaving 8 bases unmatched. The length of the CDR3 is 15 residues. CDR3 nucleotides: TGTGCCAGCAGCTATCTGGGACTAGAATCCTACGAGCAGTACTTC. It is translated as CASSYLGLESYEQYF.

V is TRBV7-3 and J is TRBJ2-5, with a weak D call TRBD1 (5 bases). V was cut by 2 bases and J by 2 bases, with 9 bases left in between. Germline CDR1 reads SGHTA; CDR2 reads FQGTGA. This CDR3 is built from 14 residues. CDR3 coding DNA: TGTGCCAGCAGCTTATCAGGGCGTCAAGAGACCCAGTACTTC. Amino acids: CASSLSGRQETQYF.

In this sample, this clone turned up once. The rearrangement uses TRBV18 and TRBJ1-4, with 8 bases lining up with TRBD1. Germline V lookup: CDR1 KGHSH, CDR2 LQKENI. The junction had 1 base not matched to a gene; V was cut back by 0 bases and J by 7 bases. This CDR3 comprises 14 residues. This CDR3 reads CASSPPTGAEKLFF. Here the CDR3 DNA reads TGTGCCAGCTCACCACCGACAGGGGCTGAAAAACTGTTTTTT.

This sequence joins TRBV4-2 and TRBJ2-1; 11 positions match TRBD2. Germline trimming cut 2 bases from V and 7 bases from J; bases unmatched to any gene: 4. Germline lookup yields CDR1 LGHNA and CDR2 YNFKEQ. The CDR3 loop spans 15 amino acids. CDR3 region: CASSQPGTSGNEQFF. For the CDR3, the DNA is TGTGCCAGCAGCCAACCCGGGACTAGCGGAAATGAGCAGTTCTTC.

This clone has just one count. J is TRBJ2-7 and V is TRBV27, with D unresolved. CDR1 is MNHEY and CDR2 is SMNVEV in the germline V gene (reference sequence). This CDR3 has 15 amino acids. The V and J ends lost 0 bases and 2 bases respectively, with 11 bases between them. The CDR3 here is CASSLSAPPPYEQYF. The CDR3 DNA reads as TGTGCCAGCAGTTTATCGGCACCTCCCCCCTACGAGCAGTACTTC.

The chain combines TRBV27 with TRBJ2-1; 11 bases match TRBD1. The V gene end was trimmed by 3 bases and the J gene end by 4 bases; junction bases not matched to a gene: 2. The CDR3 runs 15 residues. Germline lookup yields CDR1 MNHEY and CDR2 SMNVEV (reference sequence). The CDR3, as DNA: TGTGCCAGCAGTTTTGGACAGGGGGCATACAATGAGCAGTTCTTC. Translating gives CASSFGQGAYNEQFF.